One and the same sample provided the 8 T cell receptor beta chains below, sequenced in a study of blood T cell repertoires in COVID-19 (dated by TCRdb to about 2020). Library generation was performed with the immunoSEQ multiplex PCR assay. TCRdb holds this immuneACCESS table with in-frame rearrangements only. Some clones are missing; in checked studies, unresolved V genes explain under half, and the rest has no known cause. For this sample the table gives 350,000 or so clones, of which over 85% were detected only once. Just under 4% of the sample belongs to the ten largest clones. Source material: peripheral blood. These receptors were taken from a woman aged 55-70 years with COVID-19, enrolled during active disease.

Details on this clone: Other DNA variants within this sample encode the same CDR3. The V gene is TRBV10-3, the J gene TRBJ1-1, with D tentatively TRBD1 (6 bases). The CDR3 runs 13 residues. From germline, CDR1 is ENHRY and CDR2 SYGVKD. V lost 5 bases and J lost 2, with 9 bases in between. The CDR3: CAISLQGNTEAFF. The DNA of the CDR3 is TGTGCCATCAGTTTACAGGGTAACACTGAAGCTTTCTTT.

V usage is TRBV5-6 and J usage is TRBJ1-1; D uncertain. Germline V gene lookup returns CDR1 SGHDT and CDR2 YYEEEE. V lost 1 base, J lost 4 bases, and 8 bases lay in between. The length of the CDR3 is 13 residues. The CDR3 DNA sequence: TGTGCCAGCAGCTTGTTGGGAGGCACTGAAGCTTTCTTT. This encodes CASSLLGGTEAFF. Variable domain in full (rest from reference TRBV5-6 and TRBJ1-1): DAGVTQSPTHLIKTRGQQVTLRCSPKSGHDTVSWYQQALGQGPQFIFQYYEEEERQRGNFPDRFSGHQFPNYSSELNVNALLLGDSALYLCASSLLGGTEAFFGQGTRLTVV.

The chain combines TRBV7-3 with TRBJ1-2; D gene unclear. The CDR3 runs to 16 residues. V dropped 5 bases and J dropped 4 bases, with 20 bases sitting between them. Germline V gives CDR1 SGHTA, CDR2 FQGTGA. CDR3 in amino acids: CASSQTSAVGSYGYTF. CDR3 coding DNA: TGTGCCAGCAGCCAAACCTCCGCCGTGGGGAGCTATGGCTACACCTTC.

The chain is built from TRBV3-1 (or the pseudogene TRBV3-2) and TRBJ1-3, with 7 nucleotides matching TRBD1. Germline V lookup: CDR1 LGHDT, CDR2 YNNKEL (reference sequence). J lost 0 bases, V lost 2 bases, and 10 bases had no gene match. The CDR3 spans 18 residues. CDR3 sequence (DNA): TGTGCCAGCAGCCAATACGGGACAGAAAAAAGCTCTGGAAACACCATATATTTT. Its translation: CASSQYGTEKSSGNTIYF.

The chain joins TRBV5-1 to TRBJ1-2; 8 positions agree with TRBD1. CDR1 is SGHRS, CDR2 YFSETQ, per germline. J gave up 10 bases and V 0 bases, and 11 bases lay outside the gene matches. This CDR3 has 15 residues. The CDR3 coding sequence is TGCGCCAGCAGCTTGGCCCCCGGACAGGGTTATTACTACACCTTC. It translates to CASSLAPGQGYYYTF.

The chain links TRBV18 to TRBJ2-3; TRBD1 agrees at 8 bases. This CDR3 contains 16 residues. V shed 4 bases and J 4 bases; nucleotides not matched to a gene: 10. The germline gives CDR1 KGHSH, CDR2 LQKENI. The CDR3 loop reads CASSQVMQGAADTQYF. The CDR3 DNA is TGTGCCAGCTCACAGGTCATGCAGGGGGCGGCAGATACGCAGTATTTT.

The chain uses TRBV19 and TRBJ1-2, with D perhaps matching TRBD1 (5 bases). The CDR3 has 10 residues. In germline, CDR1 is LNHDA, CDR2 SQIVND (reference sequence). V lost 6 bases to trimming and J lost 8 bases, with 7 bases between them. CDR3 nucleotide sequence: TGTGCCAGTAGCCAGGGAGGCTACACCTTC. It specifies CASSQGGYTF.

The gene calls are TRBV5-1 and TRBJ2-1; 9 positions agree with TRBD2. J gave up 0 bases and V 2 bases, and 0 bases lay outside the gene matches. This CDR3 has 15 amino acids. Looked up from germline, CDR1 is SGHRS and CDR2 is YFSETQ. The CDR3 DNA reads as TGCGCCAGCAGCTTTAGCGGGGGCTCCTACAATGAGCAGTTCTTC. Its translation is CASSFSGGSYNEQFF. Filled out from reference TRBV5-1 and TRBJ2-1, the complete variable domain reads KAGVTQTPRYLIKTRGQQVTLSCSPISGHRSVSWYQQTPGQGLQFLFEYFSETQRNKGNFPGRFSGRQFSNSRSEMNVSTLELGDSALYLCASSFSGGSYNEQFFGPGTRLTVL.